The following is a T cell receptor beta chain sequence with its context. Its antigen is currently unknown. Measured with immunoSEQ multiplex PCR; TCRdb has only the in-frame clones, and not every one. The sample has tens of thousands of clones, roughly nine tenths seen once; the top ten hold approximately 7%. The data stem from a study of OX40 agonist ivuxolimab in advanced cancers. Regarding the study as a whole: More expanded clones were seen, on average, in CD8+ T cells than in CD4+. It was also the case that some nonresponders had low normalized T-cell clonal expansion.

The CDR3 length is 12 residues. Trimming removed 5 bases from V and 10 bases from J, with 11 bases in between. Germline CDR1 and CDR2: MNHEY and SMNVEV (reference sequence). Sequenced here: CD4+ or CD8+ T cells sorted from blood, sampled in a trial of the OX40 agonist ivuxolimab. The clonotype was recovered from an adult with an advanced solid tumor such as melanoma, head and neck, liver or kidney cancer. The V call is TRBV27, the J call TRBJ1-4; D uncertain. This CDR3 reads CASSQEVGKLFF. The CDR3 coding sequence is TGTGCCAGCAGTCAGGAGGTTGGAAAACTGTTTTTT. The full variable domain, rest sourced from reference TRBV27 and TRBJ1-4, is EAQVTQNPRYLITVTGKKLTVTCSQNMNHEYMSWYRQDPGLGLRQIYYSMNVEVTDKGDVPEGYKVSRKEKRNFPLILESPSPNQTSLYFCASSQEVGKLFFGSGTQLSVL.